This T cell receptor (beta chain) was identified during a study of post-analysis software for immune sequencing data. Across the whole study: Included courses were relapsing-remitting and secondary progressive multiple sclerosis; progressive-relapsing multiple sclerosis was also included.

Study-wide points: F-measure co-clustering was strong for batch-matched samples. Diversity measured as normalized Chao1 was significantly lower in multiple sclerosis patients than in controls.

This clonotype came up many times. Antigen specificity is unknown. A junction boundary mismatches the germline segment, possibly from a read error. Unique molecular identifiers tagged the TCR beta cDNA libraries. cDNA molecules numbering about half a million came from about 0.94 to 9.7 million T cells. TCRdb passed the PCR reads through MiXCR, listing each CDR3 protein once. The data contain about 540,000 distinct CDR3 sequences, 30% to 40% of them singletons. Sample: blood. The source of this sequence is a girl under 18 with multiple sclerosis.

The chain's CDR3 is CASSFRTSGETQYF. The CDR3 DNA follows: TGTGCCAGCAGCTTTCGGACTAGCGGGGAGACCCAGTACTTC. The chain carries TRBV5-1 and TRBJ2-5; 11 bases match TRBD2. Germline loops: CDR1 SGHRS, CDR2 YFSETQ. The length of the CDR3 is 14 residues.